The 10 T cell receptor beta chains presented below share a single source sample, sequenced in a study of response to subunit inactivated influenza vaccine. TCRdb re-derived calls from the RT-PCR reads in MiXCR, one entry per CDR3 protein. The sample includes roughly 500,000 distinct CDR3 sequences, around 21% of them seen just once. The data were also submitted as part of a second study, on T cells expressing NK-cell markers. That study adds: TCR beta libraries carry UMIs added by 5'RACE template switching.

Material: CD4+ T cells sorted from PBMCs, obtained approximately 13 days after vaccination. The source of these receptors is a man aged 45-65 years who received an inactivated influenza vaccine.

In its sample, this clonotype was seen a few times. The chain carries TRBV3-1 and TRBJ1-1; D is unclear. Germline V lookup: CDR1 LGHDT, CDR2 YNNKEL (reference sequence). Trimming left V 0 bases short and J 3 bases short, with 8 bases between. The CDR3 has 14 residues. Written as DNA, the CDR3 is TGTGCCAGCAGCCAAGATTTGGCAGACACTGAAGCTTTCTTT. Amino acid sequence: CASSQDLADTEAFF.

Many counts were recorded for this clonotype. The DNA of the CDR3 is TGTGCCAGCAGTCATGACAGGGGCGGCTACACCTTC. Translation: CASSHDRGGYTF. V gene TRBV6-2 or TRBV6-3 combines with J gene TRBJ1-2, with TRBD1 matching 8 bases. Germline V lookup: CDR1 MNHEY, CDR2 SVGEGT. Germline trimming cut 5 bases from V and 8 bases from J; bases unmatched to any gene: 4. The CDR3 is 12 residues long.

This clonotype was seen more than once but under ten times. V and J are TRBV20-1 and TRBJ2-1, with a tentative D call TRBD1 (6 bases). Germline lookup yields CDR1 DFQATT and CDR2 SNEGSKA (reference sequence). V shed 7 bases and J shed 6 bases, with 16 bases lying between them. The CDR3 covers 13 residues. The CDR3 DNA sequence: TGCAGTGTCCCGATACCAGGGGTCAATGAGCAGTTCTTC. It encodes CSVPIPGVNEQFF.

The chain's CDR3 is CASGSRETRPYEQYF. In DNA, the CDR3 is TGTGCCAGCGGTTCCCGGGAGACCCGCCCCTACGAGCAGTACTTC. The chain has TRBV11-2 and TRBJ2-7; D might be TRBD2 (6 bases). The germline V and J ends were trimmed by 8 bases and 2 bases, with 19 bases remaining between them. The CDR3 runs to 15 residues. Germline assignment: CDR1 SGHAT and CDR2 FQNNGV.

This clonotype was seen a handful of times. V is TRBV6-2 or TRBV6-3 and J is TRBJ2-5; D possibly corresponds to TRBD1 (6 bases). The V end lost 7 bases, the J end lost 6 bases, and 21 bases lay between the germline ends. Germline V lookup: CDR1 MNHEY, CDR2 SVGEGT. The CDR3 covers 15 residues. The CDR3 DNA sequence: TGTGCCAGCACCGATGAGGGGGTTAGCTTCAAGACCCAGTACTTC. It codes for CASTDEGVSFKTQYF.

This clonotype was recorded many times. The V gene is TRBV4-2, the J gene TRBJ1-3; D remains unclear. The CDR3 covers 15 residues. V lost 1 base and J lost 1, with 8 bases in between. Germline values: CDR1 LGHNA, CDR2 YNFKEQ. The CDR3 here is CASSQGGGSGNTIYF. DNA of the CDR3: TGTGCCAGCAGCCAAGGGGGAGGTTCTGGAAACACCATATATTTT.

The chain joins TRBV12-3 or TRBV12-4 to TRBJ1-2; D not resolved. Trimming shortened V by 1 base and J by 5 bases, and 11 bases separated the two germline ends. CDR3 length: 14 residues. DNA for the CDR3: TGTGCCAGCAGTTTAGATTGGGTTAAGTATGGCTACACCTTC. This encodes CASSLDWVKYGYTF.

This chain links TRBV12-3 or TRBV12-4 with TRBJ1-5; D might be TRBD1 (6 bases). This CDR3 region has 15 residues. V was shortened by 3 bases and J by 3 bases, with 12 bases between the two germline ends. The CDR3 is CASSLSTGFNQPQHF. Written as DNA, the CDR3 is TGTGCCAGCAGTTTGTCCACAGGGTTCAATCAGCCCCAGCATTTT.

CDR3: CASTNVFSAYSPLHF. The CDR3 bases are TGTGCCAGCACCAATGTGTTCTCTGCTTATTCACCCCTCCACTTT. The chain employs TRBV28 and TRBJ1-6; no clear D gene. CDR1 and CDR2 from the germline V gene are MDHEN and SYDVKM. Trimming took off 7 bases at V and 8 bases at J, with 18 bases between the two ends. The CDR3 is 15 residues long.

J is TRBJ2-7 and V is TRBV6-1, with D hard to call. CDR3 size: 11 residues. Germline CDR1 reads MNHNS; CDR2 reads SASEGT. V was clipped by 7 bases and J by 5 bases, with 9 bases between them. CDR3 sequence: CASTWPNEQYF. CDR3 sequence (DNA): TGTGCCAGCACCTGGCCGAACGAGCAGTACTTC.